This note documents a single T cell receptor (beta chain) sequence. Its specificity is not known. Sequencing was performed with immunoSEQ multiplex PCR; in TCRdb, only in-frame clones are kept and a portion is missing. The sample yields about 4,700 clones, over 80% seen once. CDR1 and CDR2 (germline): ENHRY, SYGVKD. Trimming left V 2 bases short and J 1 base short, with 18 bases between. This CDR3 comprises 18 residues. These data belong to a study of hypomethylating agent response in myelodysplastic syndrome. As for the study in general: Patients received azacitidine (about 70% of the 11) or decitabine (3 of 11). Study-wide points: Whether shared GLIPH2 clusters recognize novel MDS antigens was not confirmed.

The sample in question was bone marrow, obtained before or after starting hypomethylating agent treatment for myelodysplastic syndrome (not recorded which). The clonotype comes from a human donor with myelodysplastic syndrome. The rearrangement links TRBV10-3 to TRBJ2-1; possible D gene TRBD2, 6 bases. For the CDR3, the DNA is TGTGCCATCAGTGAGCCCCTCGGCACCGCGGGATCCTACAATGAGCAGTTCTTC. This encodes CAISEPLGTAGSYNEQFF.